These 4 T cell receptor beta chains share one sample of origin, sequenced in a study of CD8 T cells in ankylosing spondylitis. Overall study findings and caveats: Seven to nine highly homologous variants made up a TCR beta motif, and this motif appeared characteristic of ankylosing spondylitis blood.

These receptors have no identified antigens. TCRdb reprocessed the 5' RACE reads with MiXCR, giving one entry per CDR3 protein. The table lists 800,000 to 900,000 distinct CDR3 sequences, about an eighth of them singletons. Source material: blood, either unsorted or a sorted T cell fraction (not recorded which). These TCRs come from a male donor with ankylosing spondylitis.

This clonotype turned up a few times. The chain is built from TRBV4-2 and TRBJ2-7; D tentatively reads TRBD1 or TRBD2 (5 bases each). This CDR3 comprises 18 residues. V shed 4 bases and J shed 0 bases, with 22 bases lying between them. Germline loops: CDR1 LGHNA, CDR2 YNFKEQ. The CDR3 sequence: CASSPRLAGTWSSYEQYF. DNA for the CDR3: TGTGCCAGCAGCCCGAGACTCGCCGGGACCTGGAGCTCCTACGAGCAGTACTTC.

This chain uses TRBV6-2 or TRBV6-3 with TRBJ2-2; weak D call: TRBD2 (5 bases). The germline V gene has CDR1 MNHEY and CDR2 SVGEGT. V dropped 6 bases and J dropped 6 bases, with 8 bases sitting between them. The CDR3 is 12 residues long. CDR3 nucleotides: TGTGCCAGCAGACCGGAGGCCGGGGAGCTGTTTTTT. It codes for CASRPEAGELFF.

Only a few counts were recorded for this clonotype. The chain couples TRBV5-6 to TRBJ1-1; 8 nucleotides line up with TRBD1. Germline V gene sequence: CDR1 SGHDT, CDR2 YYEEEE. V shed 3 bases, J shed 2 bases, and the junction held 6 bases outside the gene matches. The CDR3 is made up of 15 amino acids. CDR3 amino acids: CASSYGQGDNTEAFF. The CDR3 nucleotides are TGTGCCAGCAGCTATGGACAGGGCGATAACACTGAAGCTTTCTTT.

J is TRBJ1-1 and V is TRBV9; unclear D gene. Germline CDR1 SGDLS, CDR2 YYNGEE. This CDR3 has 14 amino acids. V was cut by 2 bases and J by 1 base, with 9 bases left in between. CDR3 loop: CASSVTAANTEAFF. For the CDR3, the DNA is TGTGCCAGCAGCGTTACAGCAGCGAACACTGAAGCTTTCTTT.